The 4 T cell receptor beta chains given below trace back to one sample, sequenced in a study of shared clonotypes between healthy human individuals. Clones were sequenced by immunoSEQ multiplex PCR, and TCRdb holds only the in-frame ones, with some missing. The repertoire includes 2 million to 2.5 million clones, about 94% of them detected once, and around 1.1% sits in the top ten. Positive CCR7 selection of CD45RO-negative cells yielded the naive CD8 cells, and terminally differentiated effector memory CD45RA+ cells were excluded. Sequencing was carried out using naive CD8+ T cells sorted from blood. The receptors here all came from a man younger than 30 in good health.

The rearrangement uses TRBV10-3 and TRBJ2-7; weak D call: TRBD1 (6 bases). V lost 8 bases to trimming and J lost 2 bases, with 16 bases between them. The CDR3 has 14 residues. Per the germline V gene, CDR1 is ENHRY and CDR2 is SYGVKD. For the CDR3, the DNA is TGTGCCATCGGCCGGGTGGACAGAGCCTACGAGCAGTACTTC. It translates to CAIGRVDRAYEQYF.

A word on this clone: In the same sample, other DNA sequences code for this CDR3. The chain uses TRBV7-6 and TRBJ2-7; D possibly corresponds to TRBD2 (5 bases). The CDR3 has 13 amino acids. With 0 bases removed from V and 3 bases from J, the gap between germline ends came to 6 bases. Germline-derived CDR1 and CDR2 are SGHVS and FNYEAQ. The DNA for the CDR3 is TGTGCCAGCAGCTTAGCAGGGAGCTACGAGCAGTACTTC. Translation gives CASSLAGSYEQYF.

This clone was seen a single time. The identical CDR3 is also encoded by other nucleotide sequences in the sample. The V and J genes are TRBV5-1 and TRBJ2-2; 12 nucleotides agree with TRBD2. The germline CDR1 and CDR2 sequences are SGHRS and YFSETQ. This CDR3 spans 16 amino acids. The ends lost 0 bases at V and 4 bases at J; junction bases unmatched: 1. The CDR3 DNA reads TGCGCCAGCAGCTTGGGACTAGCGGGAGTCACCGGGGAGCTGTTTTTT. This sequence encodes CASSLGLAGVTGELFF.

About this clone itself: Relative to the germline gene, one junction end is altered; a read error may explain this. Here the CDR3 reads CASSLRDYYEQFF. The CDR3 region has the DNA TGTGCCAGCAGTTTAAGGGACTACTATGAGCAGTTCTTC. The V call is TRBV27, the J call TRBJ2-1, with 7 bases aligning to TRBD2. Per the germline V gene, CDR1 is MNHEY and CDR2 is SMNVEV (reference sequence). This CDR3 comprises 13 residues.